Sequencing of this T cell receptor beta chain was carried out in a study of T cell responses to AZD1222 COVID-19 vaccine. Study context: Second doses were pooled across both intervals (about 4 or about 12 weeks). Whole-study results and caveats: White British people made up most donors, females outnumbered males, and clonal diversity was possibly underestimated.

The repertoire was sequenced with immunoSEQ multiplex PCR; TCRdb's copy has only in-frame clones and lacks some. The sample includes 180,000 or so clones, around 94% of them seen just once. To note about this clone: The target antigen is unknown.

CDR3 length: 18 amino acids. V shed 0 bases, J shed 5 bases, and the junction held 8 bases outside the gene matches. Germline CDR1 is KGHSH and CDR2 is LQKENI. The sequencing used peripheral blood, collected on day 0 of AZD1222 vaccination. The sequence came from an adult in good health. The rearrangement joins TRBV18 to TRBJ2-2, with 11 nucleotides matching TRBD2. In DNA, the CDR3 is TGTGCCAGCTCACCACCCACGATAATAGCGGGAGGGACCGGGGAGCTGTTTTTT. Encoded protein: CASSPPTIIAGGTGELFF.